A selection of T cell receptor beta chains follows, all from one sample in a study of T cell responses to AZD1222 COVID-19 vaccine. Clones were sequenced by immunoSEQ multiplex PCR, and TCRdb holds only the in-frame ones, with some missing. This table holds 84,000 or so clones, around nine tenths found once. Sequencing was performed on peripheral blood, taken on day 0 of MenACWY control vaccination. Every receptor here comes from an adult in good health. CDR3s include the opening cysteine and the closing phenylalanine or tryptophan. The D gene is left open where the match is weak. Some rows have no size entry. The others give once, few or many, or a class for an expanded clone.

clone_size j_call d_call v_call cdr3_nt cdr3_aa
. TRBJ1-2 . TRBV27 TGTGCCAGCAGTGGGAGCGGGGTCCTATATGGCTACACCTTC CASSGSGVLYGYTF
once TRBJ2-5 . TRBV12-3/TRBV12-4 TGTGCCAGCAGTTCCACAGCTCCTGGGGCCCAGTACTTC CASSSTAPGAQYF
. TRBJ2-3 TRBD1 TRBV10-1 TGCGCCAGCAGTACCGGGACAGGGGCATCCACAGATACGCAGTATTTT CASSTGTGASTDTQYF
. TRBJ1-3 . TRBV18 TGTGCCAGCTCACCCGGGGTATCGGGCGGAAACACCATATATTTT CASSPGVSGGNTIYF
. TRBJ2-3 TRBD1 TRBV2 TGTGCCAGCAGTTCACTACAGGGGGGTTTCACAGATACGCAGTATTTT CASSSLQGGFTDTQYF
. TRBJ1-6 . TRBV30 TGTGCCTGGAGTGTGTCTCGGGATGTGTGGGTTACACCCCTCCACTTT CAWSVSRDVWVTPLHF
. TRBJ2-7 TRBD2 TRBV7-9 TGTGCCAGCAGCAAAGGGGGGCTAGCGGGCCTCACATCCTACGAGCAGTACTTC CASSKGGLAGLTSYEQYF
. TRBJ2-2 TRBD2 TRBV5-1 TGCGCCAGCAGCCTACGTCCTAGCGGGAGTTGGAACACCGGGGAGCTGTTTTTT CASSLRPSGSWNTGELFF
. TRBJ2-2 . TRBV3-1/TRBV3-2 TGTGCCAGCAGCGATATGGTCCCTAACACCGGGGAGCTGTTTTTT CASSDMVPNTGELFF
. TRBJ2-4 TRBD1 TRBV6-5 TGTGCCAGCAGTACCACAGGGGGTGGAAACATTCAGTACTTC CASSTTGGGNIQYF
. TRBJ1-1 . TRBV6-5 TGTGCCAGCACCAACTCCGGGCCAAGCACTGAAGCTTTCTTT CASTNSGPSTEAFF
. TRBJ2-5 . TRBV3-1/TRBV3-2 TGTGCCAGCAGCGGGAATAACGGGGACCAGTACTTC CASSGNNGDQYF
. TRBJ2-4 . TRBV28 TGTGCCAGCAGTTCCCAGCAGGGATGGGACATTCAGTACTTC CASSSQQGWDIQYF
. TRBJ2-1 TRBD2 TRBV6-2/TRBV6-3 TGTGCCAGCAGTGCGGGACTAGCGGGGGGTGAGCAGTTCTTC CASSAGLAGGEQFF
. TRBJ2-7 TRBD1 TRBV28 TGTGCCAGCAGTTCGGGACAGGGGTTCTACGAGCAGTACTTC CASSSGQGFYEQYF
once TRBJ1-5 . TRBV6-2/TRBV6-3 TGTGCCAGCAGTTACTCGACCTCTGGGAATCAGCCCCAGCATTTT CASSYSTSGNQPQHF
. TRBJ1-1 . TRBV28 TGTGCCAGCAGAGCAGGGGCGAGAACTGAAGCTTTCTTT CASRAGARTEAFF
. TRBJ2-5 TRBD2 TRBV7-9 TGTGCCAGCAGCTTAGGCACTAGCGGGAGCGAGACCCAGTACTTC CASSLGTSGSETQYF
. TRBJ1-5 . TRBV18 TGTGCCAGCTCCCTCAGGGATCGCAATCAGCCCCAGCATTTT CASSLRDRNQPQHF
. TRBJ2-3 . TRBV9 TGTGCCAGCAGCGTAGATGGGGGTGAGGATACGCAGTATTTT CASSVDGGEDTQYF
. TRBJ2-6 . TRBV4-3 TGCGCCAGCAGCCAAGATTCTGAGGGGTCTGGGGCCAACGTCCTGACTTTC CASSQDSEGSGANVLTF
. TRBJ1-5 . TRBV18 TGTGCCAGCTCACCACGGGTTTCGGTCGATCAGCCCCAGCATTTT CASSPRVSVDQPQHF
few TRBJ1-2 . TRBV28 TGTGCCAGCAGTCCAAACTATGGCTACACCTTC CASSPNYGYTF
. TRBJ2-7 . TRBV12-3/TRBV12-4 TGTGCCAGCAGTTGGAGGGACTCCTACGAGCAGTACTTC CASSWRDSYEQYF
. TRBJ2-5 TRBD2 TRBV27 TGTGCCAGCAGCAAGGTAGCGGGAGGGAGCGGGCAAGAGACCCAGTACTTC CASSKVAGGSGQETQYF
. TRBJ2-7 . TRBV19 TGTGCCAGTAGTATTGGGGTTCTCAGCGAGCAGTACTTC CASSIGVLSEQYF
once TRBJ1-6 TRBD1 TRBV28 TGTGCCAGCAGCCCGGGACAGGTCTATAATTCACCCCTCCACTTT CASSPGQVYNSPLHF
. TRBJ2-7 . TRBV3-1/TRBV3-2 TGTGCCAGCAGCTCCTTGGACAGTACCTACGAGCAGTACTTC CASSSLDSTYEQYF
. TRBJ2-1 TRBD1 TRBV27 TGTGCCAGCAGTTTACGAGGACAGGGGGCGAATGAGCAGTTCTTC CASSLRGQGANEQFF
. TRBJ1-1 . TRBV3-1/TRBV3-2 TGTGCCAGCAGCCAAGGGACGGCCGAAGCTTTCTTT CASSQGTAEAFF
. TRBJ1-1 . TRBV10-3 TGTGCCATCAGTGAGAGTCAGGGAAGAACTGAAGCTTTCTTT CAISESQGRTEAFF